The 15 T cell receptor beta chains listed next were all sequenced from one sample in a study of cytomegalovirus exposure and HLA in healthy donors. PCR involved 60 Vbeta and 13 Jbeta primers. Clones were sequenced by immunoSEQ multiplex PCR, and TCRdb holds only the in-frame ones, with some missing. The repertoire consists of about 120,000 clones, with 65% to 85% occurring once and the leading ten covering around 4%. The sequencing input was PBMCs. The receptor set was obtained from a man aged 18 to 30 in good health and CMV-seropositive.

V is TRBV15 and J is TRBJ2-1; the match to TRBD1 covers 7 bases. The germline CDR1 and CDR2 sequences are LNHNV and YYDKDF (reference sequence). V lost 1 base, J lost 6 bases, and 12 bases stayed unmatched. This CDR3 has 17 amino acids. Here the CDR3 DNA reads TGTGCCACCAGCAGAGGCTTTCGGACAGGAAGCCGCAATGAGCAGTTCTTC. This sequence encodes CATSRGFRTGSRNEQFF. Variable domain in full (rest from reference TRBV15 and TRBJ2-1): DAMVIQNPRYQVTQFGKPVTLSCSQTLNHNVMYWYQQKSSQAPKLLFHYYDKDFNNEADTPDNFQSRRPNTSFCFLDIRSPGLGDTAMYLCATSRGFRTGSRNEQFFGPGTRLTVL.

The J gene is TRBJ1-2, the V gene TRBV29-1; D is possibly TRBD1 (6 bases). V lost 7 bases and J lost 0, with 15 bases in between. The CDR3 is 14 residues long. Looked up from germline, CDR1 is SQVTM and CDR2 is ANQGSEA. The DNA of the CDR3 is TGCAGCGCCCTGACAGGTCAAGCTAACTATGGCTACACCTTC. Translating gives CSALTGQANYGYTF.

The genes are TRBV30 and TRBJ2-7, with 10 bases aligning to TRBD2. Germline V gene lookup returns CDR1 GTSNPN and CDR2 SVGIG (reference sequence). There are 13 residues in the CDR3. J gave up 7 bases and V 1 base, and 4 bases lay outside the gene matches. CDR3 nucleotides: TGTGCCTGGAGTGACGTAGCGGGAGGAGAGCAGTACTTC. Translated, it gives CAWSDVAGGEQYF.

This clone has a single count. The chain is built from TRBV4-1 and TRBJ2-3, with D tentatively TRBD2 (5 bases). The CDR3 spans 15 residues. Deletions cut 0 bases from V and 2 bases from J, with 9 bases between. Germline V gene lookup returns CDR1 MGHRA and CDR2 YSYEKL. The CDR3 loop is CASSQEARDTDTQYF. CDR3 nucleotides: TGCGCCAGCAGCCAAGAGGCGAGGGACACAGATACGCAGTATTTT.

This clone appeared once. The chain uses TRBV19 and TRBJ2-7; D possibly corresponds to TRBD1 (6 bases). The germline CDR1 and CDR2 sequences are LNHDA and SQIVND (reference sequence). The length of the CDR3 is 15 residues. Trimming pared 7 bases from V and 3 bases from J, leaving 19 bases between. This CDR3 is CASTISGAGDYEQYF. CDR3 in DNA: TGTGCCAGTACCATAAGTGGGGCAGGGGACTACGAGCAGTACTTC.

The table lists this clone with a few counts. The chain couples TRBV11-2 to TRBJ2-7, with D tentatively TRBD1 (5 bases). Germline-derived CDR1 and CDR2 are SGHAT and FQNNGV. CDR3 size: 16 residues. Deletions cut 3 bases from V and 0 bases from J, with 15 bases between. The CDR3 is CASSFSFRRASYEQYF. The CDR3 bases are TGTGCCAGCAGCTTCTCCTTCCGCAGGGCCTCCTACGAGCAGTACTTC.

The V call is TRBV19, the J call TRBJ1-2, with TRBD1 identical over 7 bases. Trimming removed 7 bases from V and 6 bases from J; junction bases left unmatched: 8. CDR3 length equals 13 residues. Germline V gene sequence: CDR1 LNHDA, CDR2 SQIVND (reference sequence). For the CDR3, the DNA is TGTGCCAGTAACGACAGGGCGGGCAATGGCTACACCTTC. It encodes CASNDRAGNGYTF.

This sequence joins TRBV4-3 and TRBJ1-2; TRBD1 matches at 7 bases. The CDR3 contains 18 residues. V dropped 4 bases and J dropped 5; count of bases not matched to a gene: 19. Germline V gives CDR1 LGHNA, CDR2 YSLEER. The CDR3 nucleotides read TGCGCCAGCAGCCTCGATCTTCGACAGGGTCGGGGCGGGTATGGCTACACCTTC. Protein sequence: CASSLDLRQGRGGYGYTF.

This clone was seen only once. The chain couples TRBV4-3 to TRBJ1-2, with 11 bases lining up with TRBD1. The germline V gene has CDR1 LGHNA and CDR2 YSLEER. This CDR3 has 16 residues. The V segment lost 0 bases and the J segment 8 bases; nucleotides outside the gene matches: 8. CDR3 nucleotides: TGCGCCAGCAGCCAAGAACGAACCGGGACAGGGGGGGGCTACACCTTC. Its translation: CASSQERTGTGGGYTF.

This clone was seen a single time. One end of the junction varies from germline; a read error may be responsible. Within the sample, other DNA sequences also encode this same CDR3. J is TRBJ2-6 and V is TRBV30, with 7 bases matching TRBD1. The germline V gene encodes CDR1 GTSNPN and CDR2 SVGIG (reference sequence). The CDR3 sequence is 16 residues long. CDR3 loop: CACSTGVNSGANVLTF. CDR3 coding DNA: TGCGCCTGTTCCACAGGGGTTAACTCTGGGGCCAACGTCCTGACTTTC.

The gene calls are TRBV6-5 and TRBJ2-1, with 7 bases lining up with TRBD2. Germline V gene data show CDR1 as MNHEY and CDR2 as SVGAGI. Trimming cost V 7 bases and J 5 bases; bases outside gene matches: 11. There are 15 residues in the CDR3. This chain's CDR3 is CASIRLAGGNNEQFF. The CDR3 DNA reads TGTGCCAGCATACGACTAGCAGGAGGGAACAATGAGCAGTTCTTC.

The rearrangement joins TRBV5-1 to TRBJ2-7; D perhaps matches TRBD1 (5 bases). The CDR3 is made up of 16 amino acids. The germline gives CDR1 SGHRS, CDR2 YFSETQ. V was cut by 8 bases and J by 2 bases, with 23 bases left in between. The CDR3 protein is CASLPGPGNDAYEQYF. CDR3 nucleotides: TGCGCCAGTCTTCCGGGCCCAGGGAACGACGCCTACGAGCAGTACTTC.

This clone has a handful of counts. The chain links TRBV11-2 to TRBJ2-1, with TRBD2 matching 8 bases. CDR1 and CDR2 from the germline V gene are SGHAT and FQNNGV. This CDR3 is built from 15 residues. V shed 3 bases and J 5 bases; nucleotides not matched to a gene: 6. The CDR3 DNA follows: TGTGCCAGCAGCTTCTCAAGCGGGAGTGACAATGAGCAGTTCTTC. Its protein is CASSFSSGSDNEQFF.

The rearrangement joins TRBV19 to TRBJ1-5; 10 bases fit TRBD1. Germline loops: CDR1 LNHDA, CDR2 SQIVND (reference sequence). This CDR3 contains 16 residues. Trimming at V came to 8 bases and at J to 3 bases, leaving 10 bases not matched to a gene. CDR3 sequence (DNA): TGTGCCAGTTTAAGTAGGGACAGGGGCTTCAATCAGCCCCAGCATTTT. Translation gives CASLSRDRGFNQPQHF.

The chain couples TRBV10-3 to TRBJ2-1; 9 bases match TRBD2. The CDR3 is 12 amino acids. V lost 8 bases, J lost 5 bases, and 1 base stayed unmatched. Germline V gene sequence: CDR1 ENHRY, CDR2 SYGVKD. CDR3 sequence reads: CAIGTSNNEQFF. The DNA for the CDR3 is TGTGCCATCGGGACTAGCAACAATGAGCAGTTCTTC.